The clone carrying this T cell receptor beta chain was detected a few times. Template-switching 5'RACE yielded the TCR cDNA; a universal primer site and UMIs were added in the process. TCRdb re-called the 5' RACE reads with MiXCR, one entry per CDR3 protein. Here the sample spans fewer than 450,000 distinct CDR3 sequences, around a tenth being singletons. The data originate from a study of T cells after yellow fever vaccination. Germline assignment: CDR1 SGHRS and CDR2 YFSETQ. CDR3 length: 12 residues. Trimming stripped 1 base from V and 4 bases from J, with 4 bases between. V is TRBV5-1 and J is TRBJ2-3, with D unclear. Sample: PBMCs, taken on the day of the first yellow fever vaccination. This TCR derives from a young man who received the YFV17D yellow fever vaccine. The CDR3 region is CASSLNSDTQYF. The CDR3 DNA sequence: TGCGCCAGCAGCTTGAATTCAGATACGCAGTATTTT.